The clone carrying this T cell receptor (beta chain) occurred many times. The antigen is unknown. The CDR3 has 14 amino acids. The V gene lost 6 bases and the J gene lost 4 bases, with 13 bases spanning the gap. The data were taken from a study of T cells after yellow fever vaccination. Regarding the study as a whole: Once the booster was given, most primary-vaccination clones reappeared, at approximately 97% for CD4 and approximately 88% for CD8. CD4 and CD8 compartments shared a small share of clonotypes, likely from convergent recombination. There was a possibility that FACS-sorted repertoires contained abundant clonotypes contaminating from the bulk population.

One entry per CDR3 protein, called by TCRdb with MiXCR from the 5' RACE reads. The sample consists of about 130,000 distinct CDR3 sequences, approximately 7% of them appearing once. The V gene is TRBV12-3 or TRBV12-4, the J gene TRBJ2-4, with D perhaps assigned TRBD1 or TRBD2 (5 bases each). This sequence was found in a young man who received the YFV17D yellow fever vaccine. The specimen comprised CD4+ T cells sorted from PBMCs, sampled 10 days after the first yellow fever vaccination. The CDR3 DNA reads TGTGCCAGCAGCCCCGGGGCGGAGAAAAACATTCAGTACTTC. The encoded protein is CASSPGAEKNIQYF.